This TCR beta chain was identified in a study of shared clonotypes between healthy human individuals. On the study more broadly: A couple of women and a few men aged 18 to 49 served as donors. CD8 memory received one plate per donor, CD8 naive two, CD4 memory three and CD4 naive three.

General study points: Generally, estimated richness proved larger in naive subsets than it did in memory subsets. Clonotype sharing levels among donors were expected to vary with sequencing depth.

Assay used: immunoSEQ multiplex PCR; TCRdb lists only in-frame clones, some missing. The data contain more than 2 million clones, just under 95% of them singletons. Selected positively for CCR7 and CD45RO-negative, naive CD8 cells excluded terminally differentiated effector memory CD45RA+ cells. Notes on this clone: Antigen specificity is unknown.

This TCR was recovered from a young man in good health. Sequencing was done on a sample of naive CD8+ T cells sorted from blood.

CDR3 nucleotides: TGTGCCACCAGATACAGCGGGAGTTACGAGCAGTACTTC. This translates into CATRYSGSYEQYF. The chain is built from TRBV15 and TRBJ2-7, with TRBD2 matching 8 bases. Losses at the gene ends were 6 bases for V and 4 bases for J; bases not matched to a gene: 5. The CDR3 has 13 amino acids. Germline loops: CDR1 LNHNV, CDR2 YYDKDF (reference sequence).